These T cell receptor beta chains were read from a single sample in a study of cytomegalovirus exposure and HLA in healthy donors. Measured with immunoSEQ multiplex PCR; TCRdb has only the in-frame clones, and not every one. The table records about 220,000 clones, more than 65% of them present only once. Sample: PBMCs. The receptors stem from a young man in good health and CMV-seronegative. Both conserved end residues are trimmed from each CDR3.

cdr3_aa,j_call,v_call
AWSARTGKRNYGYT,TRBJ1-2,TRBV30
AISESGGLPEAF,TRBJ1-1,TRBV10-3
ASSWGLAKSYEQY,-,TRBV7-2
ATSRDLAQLGGYT,TRBJ1-2,TRBV15
ASSRLREDTNYGYT,TRBJ1-2,TRBV7-9
ASSLASPVETSYNEQF,TRBJ2-1,TRBV11-2
ASSENWLAAYNEQF,TRBJ2-1,TRBV2
ASSPSYAGTDTQY,TRBJ2-3,TRBV7-3
ASSPQGGFTDTQY,TRBJ2-3,TRBV6-1
ASVTGPSGNTIY,TRBJ1-3,TRBV28
ASSEIPDRDNSPLH,TRBJ1-6,TRBV6-1
ASSSYSVQETQY,TRBJ2-5,TRBV7-6
ASSYLPGGYTIY,TRBJ1-3,TRBV6-6
ASSELSGNPYEQY,TRBJ2-7,TRBV6-1
ASSVGRQETQY,TRBJ2-5,TRBV2